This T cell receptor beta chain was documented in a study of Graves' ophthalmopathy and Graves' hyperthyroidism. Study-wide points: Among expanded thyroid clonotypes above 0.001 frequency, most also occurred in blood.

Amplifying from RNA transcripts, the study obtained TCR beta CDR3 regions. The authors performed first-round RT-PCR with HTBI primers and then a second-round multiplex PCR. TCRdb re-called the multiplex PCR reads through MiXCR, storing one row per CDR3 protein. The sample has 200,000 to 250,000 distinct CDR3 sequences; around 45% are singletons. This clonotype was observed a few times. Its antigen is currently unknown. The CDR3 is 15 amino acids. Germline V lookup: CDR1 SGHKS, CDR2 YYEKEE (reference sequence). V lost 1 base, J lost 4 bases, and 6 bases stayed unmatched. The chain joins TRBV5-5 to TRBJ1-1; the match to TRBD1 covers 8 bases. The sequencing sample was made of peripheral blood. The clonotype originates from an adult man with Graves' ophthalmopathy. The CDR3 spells CASSLTGGKGTEAFF. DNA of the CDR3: TGTGCCAGCAGCTTGACAGGGGGAAAAGGCACTGAAGCTTTCTTT.